This T cell receptor (beta chain) was profiled in a study of beta chain features in type 1 diabetes. Germline-derived CDR1 and CDR2 are SQVTM and ANQGSEA. The CDR3 totals 13 residues. Trimming stripped 6 bases from V and 5 bases from J, with 16 bases between. Isolated RNA was reverse transcribed in full, so expressed TCRB transcripts were sequenced. Measured with immunoSEQ multiplex PCR; TCRdb has only the in-frame clones, and not every one. The sample contains nearly 250,000 clones, 68% of which appear only once. The receptor's source is a man aged 25-45 years in good health. Sequenced sample: naive CD4+ T cells from blood. The chain joins TRBV29-1 to TRBJ2-5; perhaps D is TRBD1 or TRBD2 (6 bases each). CDR3 nucleotide sequence: TGCAGCGTGTGGGGGGCGGGTAAGGAGACCCAGTACTTC. This codes for CSVWGAGKETQYF. The full variable domain, with the rest looked up from reference TRBV29-1 and TRBJ2-5, is SAVISQKPSRDICQRGTSLTIQCQVDSQVTMMFWYRQQPGQSLTLIATANQGSEATYESGFVIDKFPISRPNLTFSTLTVSNMSPEDSSIYLCSVWGAGKETQYFGPGTRLLVL.